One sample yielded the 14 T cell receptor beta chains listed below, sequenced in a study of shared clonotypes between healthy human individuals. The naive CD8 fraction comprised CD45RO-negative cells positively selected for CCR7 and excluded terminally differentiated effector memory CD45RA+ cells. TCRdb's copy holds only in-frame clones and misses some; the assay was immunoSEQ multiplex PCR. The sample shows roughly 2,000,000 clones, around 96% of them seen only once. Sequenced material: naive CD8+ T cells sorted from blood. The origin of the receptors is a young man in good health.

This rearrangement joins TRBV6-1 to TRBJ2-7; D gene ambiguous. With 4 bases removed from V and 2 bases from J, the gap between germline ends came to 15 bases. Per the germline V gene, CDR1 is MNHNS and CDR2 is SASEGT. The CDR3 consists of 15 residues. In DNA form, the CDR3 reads TGTGCCAGCAGTGCCGGTCAGTACTCGACCTACGAGCAGTACTTC. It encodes CASSAGQYSTYEQYF.

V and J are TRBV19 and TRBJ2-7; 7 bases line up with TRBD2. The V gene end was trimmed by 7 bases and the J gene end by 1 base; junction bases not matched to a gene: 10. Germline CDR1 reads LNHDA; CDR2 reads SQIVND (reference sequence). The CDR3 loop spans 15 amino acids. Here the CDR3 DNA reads TGTGCCAGTACCCTGGGGGGGTTCGGATCCTACGAGCAGTACTTC. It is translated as CASTLGGFGSYEQYF.

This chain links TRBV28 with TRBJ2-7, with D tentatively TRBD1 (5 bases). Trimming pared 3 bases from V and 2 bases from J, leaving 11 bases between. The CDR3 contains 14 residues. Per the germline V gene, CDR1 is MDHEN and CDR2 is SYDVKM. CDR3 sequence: CASSFRQTAYEQYF. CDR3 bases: TGTGCCAGCAGTTTTAGGCAGACAGCCTACGAGCAGTACTTC.

CDR3 region: CASSEQGARGANVLTF. The DNA for the CDR3 is TGCGCCAGCAGTGAGCAGGGGGCGAGAGGGGCCAACGTCCTGACTTTC. V and J are TRBV10-2 and TRBJ2-6; 8 bases fit TRBD1. V gave up 2 bases and J gave up 4 bases; unmatched junction bases: 4. This CDR3 comprises 16 residues. Germline V gives CDR1 WSHSY, CDR2 SAAADI.

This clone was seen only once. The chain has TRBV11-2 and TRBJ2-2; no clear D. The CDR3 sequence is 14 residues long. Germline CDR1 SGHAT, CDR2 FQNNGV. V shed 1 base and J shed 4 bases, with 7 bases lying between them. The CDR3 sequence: CASSLVAATGELFF. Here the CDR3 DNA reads TGTGCCAGCAGCTTAGTGGCCGCCACCGGGGAGCTGTTTTTT.

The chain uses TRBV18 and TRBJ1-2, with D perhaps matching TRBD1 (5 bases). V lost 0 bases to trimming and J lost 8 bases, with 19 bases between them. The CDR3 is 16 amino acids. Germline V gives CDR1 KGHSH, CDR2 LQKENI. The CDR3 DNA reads TGTGCCAGCTCACCACCTGTTCTAGGGACTCGAGGAGGCTACACCTTC. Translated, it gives CASSPPVLGTRGGYTF.

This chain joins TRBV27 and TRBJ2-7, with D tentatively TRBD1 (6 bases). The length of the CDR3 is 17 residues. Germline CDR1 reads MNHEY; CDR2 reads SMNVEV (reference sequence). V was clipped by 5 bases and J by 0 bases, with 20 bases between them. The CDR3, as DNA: TGTGCCAGCAGTCCCAACCCGGACAGTTACAGCTCCTACGAGCAGTACTTC. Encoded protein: CASSPNPDSYSSYEQYF.

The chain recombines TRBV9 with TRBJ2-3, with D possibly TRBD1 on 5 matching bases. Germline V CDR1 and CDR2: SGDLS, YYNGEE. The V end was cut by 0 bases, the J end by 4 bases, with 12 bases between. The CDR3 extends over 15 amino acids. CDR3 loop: CASSVEGRAADTQYF. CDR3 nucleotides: TGTGCCAGCAGCGTAGAAGGCAGGGCGGCAGATACGCAGTATTTT.

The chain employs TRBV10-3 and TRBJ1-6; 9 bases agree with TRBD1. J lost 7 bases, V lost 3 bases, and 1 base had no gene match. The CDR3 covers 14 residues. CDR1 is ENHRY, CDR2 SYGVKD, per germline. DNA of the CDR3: TGTGCCATCAGTGATGGGACAGGGAATTCACCCCTCCACTTT. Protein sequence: CAISDGTGNSPLHF.

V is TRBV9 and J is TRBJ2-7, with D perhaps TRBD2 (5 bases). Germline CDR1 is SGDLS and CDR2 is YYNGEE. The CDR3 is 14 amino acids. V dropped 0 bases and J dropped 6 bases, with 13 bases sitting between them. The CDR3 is CASSVAGIGVEQYF. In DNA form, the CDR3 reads TGTGCCAGCAGCGTAGCCGGAATCGGGGTCGAGCAGTACTTC.

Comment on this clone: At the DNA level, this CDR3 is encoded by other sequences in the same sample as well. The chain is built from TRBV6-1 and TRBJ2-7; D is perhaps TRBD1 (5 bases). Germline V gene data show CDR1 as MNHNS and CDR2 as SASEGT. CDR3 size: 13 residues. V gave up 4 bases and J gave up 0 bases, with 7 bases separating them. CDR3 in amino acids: CASSVRASYEQYF. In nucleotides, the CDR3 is TGTGCCAGCAGTGTCAGGGCCTCCTACGAGCAGTACTTC.

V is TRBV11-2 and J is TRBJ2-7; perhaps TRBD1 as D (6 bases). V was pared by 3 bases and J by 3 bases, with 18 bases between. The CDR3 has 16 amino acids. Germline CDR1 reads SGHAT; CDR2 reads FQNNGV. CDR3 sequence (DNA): TGTGCCAGCAGCTTCACCCCAGAGACAGGAAACTACGAGCAGTACTTC. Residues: CASSFTPETGNYEQYF.

This chain's CDR3 is CASSQDQTFGVGDEQFF. The DNA for the CDR3 is TGCGCCAGCAGCCAAGATCAAACTTTTGGGGTGGGGGATGAGCAGTTCTTC. The chain is built from TRBV4-1 and TRBJ2-1, with D tentatively TRBD1 or TRBD2 (5 bases each). The V gene lost 0 bases and the J gene lost 8 bases, with 20 bases spanning the gap. Germline V CDR1 and CDR2: MGHRA, YSYEKL. The CDR3 consists of 17 residues.

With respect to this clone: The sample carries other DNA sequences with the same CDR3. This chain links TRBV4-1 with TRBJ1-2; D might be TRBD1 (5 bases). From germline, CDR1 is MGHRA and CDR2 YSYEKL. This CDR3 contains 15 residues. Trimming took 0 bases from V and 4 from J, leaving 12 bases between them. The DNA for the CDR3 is TGCGCCAGCAGCCAAGATGGTCAGGGCTTCTATGGCTACACCTTC. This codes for CASSQDGQGFYGYTF.